These T cell receptor beta chains were read from a single sample in a study of immune evolution from preneoplasia to lung adenocarcinoma. Assay: immunoSEQ multiplex PCR; the TCRdb copy retains only in-frame clones and omits some. The table shows over 3,500 clones, with approximately 89% occurring only once. The sample consisted of FFPE lung adenocarcinoma in situ tissue. Receptor source: a person aged 60-80 years with lung adenocarcinoma. The CDR3 runs from the conserved cysteine through the conserved F or W. The order of the fields is clone size, J gene, V gene, D gene, CDR3 DNA, CDR3 protein. A D gene is named only where the DNA matches it firmly. Where a row states a size, it is once, few, many or the class of an expanded clone; other rows omit it.

clone size: .; J gene: TRBJ2-3; V gene: TRBV18; D gene: TRBD1; CDR3 DNA: TGTGCCAGCTCACCAACAGGGGGAACAGATACGCAGTATTTT; CDR3 protein: CASSPTGGTDTQYF
clone size: .; J gene: TRBJ2-7; V gene: TRBV28; D gene: .; CDR3 DNA: TGTGCCAGCAGTTTAATAGCACAGGTCTACGAGCAGTACTTC; CDR3 protein: CASSLIAQVYEQYF
clone size: .; J gene: TRBJ2-7; V gene: TRBV4-1; D gene: .; CDR3 DNA: TGCGCCAGCAGTCATACCGGGCAACCCTACGAGCAGTACTTC; CDR3 protein: CASSHTGQPYEQYF
clone size: few; J gene: TRBJ2-7; V gene: TRBV28; D gene: TRBD1; CDR3 DNA: TGTGCCAGCGGCTCCTACAGGGGTGGCTCCTACGAGCAGTACTTC; CDR3 protein: CASGSYRGGSYEQYF
clone size: once; J gene: TRBJ1-2; V gene: TRBV5-4; D gene: TRBD1; CDR3 DNA: TGTGCCAGCAGCTTGGCCGGGACAGACGGCTATGGCTACACCTTC; CDR3 protein: CASSLAGTDGYGYTF
clone size: .; J gene: TRBJ2-1; V gene: TRBV27; D gene: .; CDR3 DNA: TGTGCCAGCAGTTTTACCCTGCGCCCCTACAATGAGCAGTTCTTC; CDR3 protein: CASSFTLRPYNEQFF
clone size: .; J gene: TRBJ2-7; V gene: TRBV2; D gene: .; CDR3 DNA: TGTGCCAGCAGTGGGTCAGCAGGGGCCTACGAGCAGTACTTC; CDR3 protein: CASSGSAGAYEQYF
clone size: .; J gene: TRBJ1-5; V gene: TRBV7-2; D gene: TRBD1; CDR3 DNA: TGTGCCAGCAGCTTGACAGGGAGCAATCAGCCCCAGCATTTT; CDR3 protein: CASSLTGSNQPQHF
clone size: .; J gene: TRBJ1-5; V gene: TRBV28; D gene: .; CDR3 DNA: TGTGCCAGCAGTTTTGGAGGGAGGGGCCGGCCCCAGCATTTT; CDR3 protein: CASSFGGRGRPQHF
clone size: .; J gene: TRBJ2-3; V gene: TRBV5-1; D gene: TRBD1; CDR3 DNA: TGCGCCAGCGGGAGGGACAGGGTTGCAGATACGCAGTATTTT; CDR3 protein: CASGRDRVADTQYF
clone size: .; J gene: TRBJ2-7; V gene: TRBV7-2; D gene: TRBD2; CDR3 DNA: TGTGCCAGCAGCTTAGCAACTAGCGGGTACGAGCAGTACTTC; CDR3 protein: CASSLATSGYEQYF
clone size: .; J gene: TRBJ1-2; V gene: TRBV7-9; D gene: TRBD1; CDR3 DNA: TGTGCCAGCAGCCCAGGGGGGGTTAACTATGGCTACACCTTC; CDR3 protein: CASSPGGVNYGYTF
clone size: .; J gene: TRBJ2-3; V gene: TRBV11-2; D gene: TRBD2; CDR3 DNA: TGTGCCAGCAGCCGGGGGGGGGATACGCAGTATTTT; CDR3 protein: CASSRGGDTQYF
clone size: .; J gene: TRBJ1-1; V gene: TRBV5-1; D gene: .; CDR3 DNA: TGCGCCAGCAGCTTTTCGGGGGACACTGAAGCTTTCTTT; CDR3 protein: CASSFSGDTEAFF
clone size: .; J gene: TRBJ1-3; V gene: TRBV2; D gene: .; CDR3 DNA: TGTGCCAGCAAGGGGGACGGCTCTGGAAACACCATATATTTT; CDR3 protein: CASKGDGSGNTIYF
clone size: .; J gene: TRBJ1-1; V gene: TRBV13; D gene: .; CDR3 DNA: TGTGCCAGCAGCTTAGGGGCAGGGAACACTGAAGCTTTCTTT; CDR3 protein: CASSLGAGNTEAFF
clone size: .; J gene: TRBJ1-1; V gene: TRBV6-1; D gene: TRBD1; CDR3 DNA: TGTGCCAGCAGTCCCACGTCCGGACAGGGCCATGAAGCTTTCTTT; CDR3 protein: CASSPTSGQGHEAFF
clone size: .; J gene: TRBJ2-3; V gene: TRBV4-1; D gene: TRBD2; CDR3 DNA: TGCGCCAGCAGCCAAACTCGGACTAGCGGGAGAACCACAGATACGCAGTATTTT; CDR3 protein: CASSQTRTSGRTTDTQYF
clone size: .; J gene: TRBJ1-3; V gene: TRBV19; D gene: .; CDR3 DNA: TGTGCCAGTAGTATGGGTCCAGGCTCTGGAAACACCATATATTTT; CDR3 protein: CASSMGPGSGNTIYF
clone size: few; J gene: TRBJ2-2; V gene: TRBV2; D gene: .; CDR3 DNA: TGTGCCAGCAGTGAATTGGACAGAAACACCGGGGAGCTGTTTTTT; CDR3 protein: CASSELDRNTGELFF
clone size: .; J gene: TRBJ2-1; V gene: TRBV5-1; D gene: .; CDR3 DNA: TGCGCCAGCAGCTTGGGGGGGGTTAGCAATGAGCAGTTCTTC; CDR3 protein: CASSLGGVSNEQFF
clone size: .; J gene: TRBJ1-6; V gene: TRBV30; D gene: TRBD1; CDR3 DNA: TGTGCCTGGAGTACAGGGGGAAATGGTTCACCCCTCCACTTT; CDR3 protein: CAWSTGGNGSPLHF
clone size: .; J gene: TRBJ2-5; V gene: TRBV20-1; D gene: .; CDR3 DNA: TGCAGTGCTAGTAAGGAAGAGACCCAGTACTTC; CDR3 protein: CSASKEETQYF
clone size: .; J gene: TRBJ1-2; V gene: TRBV2; D gene: .; CDR3 DNA: TGTGCCAGCGGGGGGGGTCTCCAGGGTTATGATTATGGCTACACCTTC; CDR3 protein: CASGGGLQGYDYGYTF
clone size: .; J gene: TRBJ1-1; V gene: TRBV30; D gene: .; CDR3 DNA: TGTGCCTGCCAATTCAAAGGAGGCACTGAAGCTTTCTTT; CDR3 protein: CACQFKGGTEAFF
clone size: .; J gene: TRBJ2-7; V gene: TRBV6-1; D gene: .; CDR3 DNA: TGTGCCAGCACCGAGTGGGTTAGCTCCTACGAGCAGTACTTC; CDR3 protein: CASTEWVSSYEQYF
clone size: .; J gene: TRBJ1-1; V gene: TRBV29-1; D gene: .; CDR3 DNA: TGCAGCTTGGGCGGTCGGGAGAAAGCTTTCTTT; CDR3 protein: CSLGGREKAFF
clone size: .; J gene: TRBJ1-1; V gene: TRBV30; D gene: TRBD1; CDR3 DNA: TGTGCCTGGATGGGGGACAGGGGCCGGTCAGCTTTCTTT; CDR3 protein: CAWMGDRGRSAFF
clone size: .; J gene: TRBJ2-5; V gene: TRBV6-5; D gene: .; CDR3 DNA: TGTGCCAGCGTCAGAGGGGTTACCCAGTACTTC; CDR3 protein: CASVRGVTQYF
clone size: once; J gene: TRBJ1-4; V gene: TRBV5-6; D gene: .; CDR3 DNA: TGTGCCAGCAGCTTGGCACAGGCGCGAAATGAAAAACTGTTTTTT; CDR3 protein: CASSLAQARNEKLFF
clone size: .; J gene: TRBJ1-1; V gene: TRBV5-6; D gene: .; CDR3 DNA: TGTGCCAGCACCCCGGGGGCAGGGGAATACACTGAAGCTTTCTTT; CDR3 protein: CASTPGAGEYTEAFF
clone size: .; J gene: TRBJ1-1; V gene: TRBV7-6; D gene: .; CDR3 DNA: TGTGCCAGCAGCTTGGGTCGGGACATGAACACTGAAGCTTTCTTT; CDR3 protein: CASSLGRDMNTEAFF
clone size: few; J gene: TRBJ2-3; V gene: TRBV11-3; D gene: .; CDR3 DNA: TGTGCCAGCAGCTTGGGGGGAAGCACAGATACGCAGTATTTT; CDR3 protein: CASSLGGSTDTQYF